Each of the 17 T cell receptor beta chains below was sequenced from the same sample in a study of T cell responses to AZD1222 COVID-19 vaccine. The method was immunoSEQ multiplex PCR; TCRdb's version includes in-frame clones alone and lacks a portion of them. The sample has around 120,000 clones, 92% seen once. Sequencing was performed on peripheral blood, taken on day 0 of AZD1222 vaccination. The receptors were gathered from an adult in good health.

This sequence joins TRBV7-2 and TRBJ2-7, with 10 bases that match TRBD2. This CDR3 region has 14 residues. Germline CDR1 is SGHTA and CDR2 is FQGNSA. V shed 4 bases, J shed 6 bases, and the junction held 6 bases outside the gene matches. The CDR3 region has the DNA TGTGCCAGCAGCTCCGCTAGCGGGAGAGGCGAGCAGTACTTC. Translation: CASSSASGRGEQYF.

This clone appeared once. V usage is TRBV27 and J usage is TRBJ2-2; TRBD2 aligns across 11 bases. Germline CDR1 MNHEY, CDR2 SMNVEV (reference sequence). This CDR3 spans 15 amino acids. With 5 bases clipped from V and 8 bases from J, the junction kept 7 bases outside the gene matches. The CDR3 protein is CASSVTSGSGGELFF. CDR3 DNA: TGTGCCAGCAGTGTAACTAGCGGGAGCGGAGGGGAGCTGTTTTTT.

The chain is built from TRBV19 and TRBJ2-7, with 7 bases identical to TRBD2. CDR1 LNHDA and CDR2 SQIVND come from the germline V gene (reference sequence). The CDR3 spans 14 residues. V was clipped by 4 bases and J by 7 bases; unmatched bases: 10. Here the CDR3 DNA reads TGTGCCAGTAGTAGAGGACTAGTGCCCTGGGAGCAGTACTTC. This translates into CASSRGLVPWEQYF.

The CDR3 loop reads CAISVCRDRGEDSNQPQHF. For the CDR3, the DNA is TGTGCCATCAGCGTATGCCGGGACAGGGGGGAAGATAGCAATCAGCCCCAGCATTTT. The chain is built from TRBV10-3 and TRBJ1-5, with TRBD1 matching 11 bases. This CDR3 contains 19 residues. Germline assignment: CDR1 ENHRY and CDR2 SYGVKD. The trim removed 6 bases at V and 0 bases at J, leaving 13 bases unmatched.

The V call is TRBV5-1, the J call TRBJ2-2, with D maybe TRBD2 (6 bases). Germline V lookup: CDR1 SGHRS, CDR2 YFSETQ. CDR3 size: 16 residues. V was trimmed by 0 bases and J by 7 bases, leaving 16 bases between them. In nucleotides, the CDR3 is TGCGCCAGCAGCTTGGCCGGCGGGGTAAATTTCGGGGAGCTGTTTTTT. Translating gives CASSLAGGVNFGELFF.

The CDR3 region is CSALGETQYF. The CDR3 bases are TGCAGTGCACTAGGGGAGACCCAGTACTTC. The gene calls are TRBV20-1 and TRBJ2-5; perhaps TRBD2 as D (5 bases). V lost 6 bases, J lost 5 bases, and 7 bases lay in between. From germline, CDR1 is DFQATT and CDR2 SNEGSKA (reference sequence). This CDR3 comprises 10 residues.

The V and J genes are TRBV7-2 and TRBJ1-1; the match to TRBD1 covers 9 bases. V trimming: 5 bases; J trimming: 5 bases; junction bases outside the gene matches: 18. From germline, CDR1 is SGHTA and CDR2 FQGNSA. This CDR3 spans 18 amino acids. The CDR3, as DNA: TGTGCCAGCAGCGCAACTCCGGGACAGGGATCCGGGGGGACTGAAGCTTTCTTT. Translated: CASSATPGQGSGGTEAFF.

This clone was observed once. The chain couples TRBV5-1 to TRBJ2-7; D unclear. Germline CDR1 reads SGHRS; CDR2 reads YFSETQ. CDR3 length: 15 amino acids. V was pared by 4 bases and J by 0 bases, with 14 bases between. For the CDR3, the DNA is TGCGCCAGCAGCGAAACAGTTGGTCGCTCCTACGAGCAGTACTTC. It encodes CASSETVGRSYEQYF.

This chain links TRBV28 with TRBJ1-2; D might be TRBD1 (6 bases). The V and J ends lost 9 bases and 0 bases respectively, with 11 bases between them. Per the germline V gene, CDR1 is MDHEN and CDR2 is SYDVKM. This CDR3 comprises 13 residues. CDR3 nucleotide sequence: TGTGCCAGTCAGGGGAGAGCTAACTATGGCTACACCTTC. It is translated as CASQGRANYGYTF.

The chain couples TRBV27 to TRBJ1-2; D is undetermined. Germline-derived CDR1 and CDR2 are MNHEY and SMNVEV (reference sequence). Trimming stripped 10 bases from V and 4 bases from J, with 19 bases between. The CDR3 is made up of 14 amino acids. The CDR3 DNA reads as TGTGCCACCGGCTCCGCGTGGGGTTCCTATGGCTACACCTTC. Translated, it gives CATGSAWGSYGYTF.

V gene TRBV28 combines with J gene TRBJ2-1; D tentatively reads TRBD1 or TRBD2 (5 bases each). Trimming stripped 0 bases from V and 8 bases from J, with 23 bases between. This CDR3 contains 18 residues. The germline V gene encodes CDR1 MDHEN and CDR2 SYDVKM. CDR3 nucleotide sequence: TGTGCCAGCAGTTTATGGGGGAGATCAGACAGACTGCCGGATGAGCAGTTCTTC. Translating gives CASSLWGRSDRLPDEQFF.

The gene calls are TRBV5-6 and TRBJ2-5; TRBD1 aligns across 7 bases. Germline assignment: CDR1 SGHDT and CDR2 YYEEEE. The V segment lost 5 bases and the J segment 8 bases; nucleotides outside the gene matches: 6. This CDR3 is built from 12 residues. CDR3 DNA sequence: TGTGCCAGCAGGGTGTACAGGGGTACCCAGTACTTC. As protein: CASRVYRGTQYF.

V gene TRBV27 combines with J gene TRBJ2-7; maybe TRBD2 (6 bases). The CDR3 runs to 14 residues. V shed 8 bases and J shed 2 bases, with 16 bases lying between them. Germline loops: CDR1 MNHEY, CDR2 SMNVEV (reference sequence). CDR3: CASSRAGLPYEQYF. The CDR3 coding sequence is TGTGCCAGCTCACGGGCGGGACTGCCCTACGAGCAGTACTTC.

This sequence joins TRBV7-9 and TRBJ2-5; D gene unclear. Trimming took 5 bases from V and 12 from J, leaving 7 bases between them. The CDR3 covers 9 residues. The germline V gene has CDR1 SEHNR and CDR2 FQNEAQ (reference sequence). The CDR3 loop reads CASSPNEYF. CDR3 DNA sequence: TGTGCCAGCAGCCCTAACGAGTACTTC.

The genes are TRBV7-2 and TRBJ1-2; 12 nucleotides match TRBD1. The V and J ends lost 7 bases and 8 bases, in that order; junction bases with no gene match: 5. This CDR3 spans 13 amino acids. CDR1 and CDR2 from the germline V gene are SGHTA and FQGNSA. DNA of the CDR3: TGTGCCAGCAAAGGGACAGGGGGCTCAGGCTACACCTTC. Its protein is CASKGTGGSGYTF.

There are a few counts of this clone. V is TRBV11-2 and J is TRBJ1-2; possible D gene TRBD1, 5 bases. V gave up 8 bases and J gave up 5 bases, with 9 bases separating them. In germline, CDR1 is SGHAT, CDR2 FQNNGV. This CDR3 is 11 amino acids long. The CDR3 sequence: CASLGGYGYTF. In nucleotides, the CDR3 is TGTGCCAGCTTGGGGGGTTATGGCTACACCTTC. The entire variable domain, with the rest obtained from reference TRBV11-2 and TRBJ1-2, is as follows: EAGVAQSPRYKIIEKRQSVAFWCNPISGHATLYWYQQILGQGPKLLIQFQNNGVVDDSQLPKDRFSAERLKGVDSTLKIQPAKLEDSAVYLCASLGGYGYTFGSGTRLTVV.

The rearrangement joins TRBV4-1 to TRBJ2-5, with 8 bases lining up with TRBD2. V shed 1 base, J shed 1 base, and the junction held 8 bases outside the gene matches. The germline V gene encodes CDR1 MGHRA and CDR2 YSYEKL. The CDR3 length is 17 residues. The CDR3 sequence: CASSQGRAGVTQETQYF. For the CDR3, the DNA is TGCGCCAGCAGCCAAGGCCGAGCGGGGGTCACCCAAGAGACCCAGTACTTC.